These 12 T cell receptor beta chains came from one sample sequenced in a study of glioma-infiltrating T cells. The iRepertoire nested amplicon-rescue multiplex PCR amplified TCR alpha and beta CDR3s from RNA. TCRdb called the multiplex PCR reads again in MiXCR, with one record for every CDR3 protein. The sample has about 190,000 distinct CDR3 sequences; approximately 30% are singletons. Sequencing input: glioma tissue, nonneoplastic brain tissue, or PBMCs (not recorded which). The receptor source for this set is a human donor with low-grade glioma or glioblastoma, undergoing nonglioma brain surgery, or in good health (not recorded which).

There are many counts of this clonotype. The chain joins TRBV6-5 to TRBJ1-5; perhaps TRBD1 as D (5 bases). Trimming shortened V by 0 bases and J by 0 bases, and 6 bases separated the two germline ends. In germline, CDR1 is MNHEY, CDR2 SVGAGI. The CDR3 loop spans 15 amino acids. The CDR3 DNA reads as TGTGCCAGCAGTTACTCGAGGGGTAGCAATCAGCCCCAGCATTTT. Translation: CASSYSRGSNQPQHF.

This clonotype was recorded once. This may be a read error: a much more frequent sequence differs by one nucleotide. This sequence joins TRBV19 and TRBJ2-3, with TRBD1 as a possible D gene (6 bases). V dropped 10 bases and J dropped 3 bases, with 14 bases sitting between them. Germline CDR1 and CDR2: LNHDA and SQIVND (reference sequence). This CDR3 comprises 13 residues. CDR3 nucleotides: TGTGCCATTACCCCAGACAGGACAGATACGCAGTATTTT. Amino acids: CAITPDRTDTQYF.

Ten or more counts support this clonotype. V and J are TRBV24-1 and TRBJ1-5; D possibly corresponds to TRBD1 (5 bases). V dropped 2 bases and J dropped 11 bases, with 9 bases sitting between them. CDR3 length: 12 residues. Germline V lookup: CDR1 KGHDR, CDR2 SFDVKD. The CDR3 is CATSDWGGAQHF. The DNA of the CDR3 is TGTGCCACCAGTGATTGGGGGGGAGCCCAGCATTTT.

V and J are TRBV5-1 and TRBJ1-1; 9 nucleotides match TRBD1. The CDR3 runs to 13 residues. The germline gives CDR1 SGHRS, CDR2 YFSETQ. V shed 5 bases and J 3 bases; nucleotides not matched to a gene: 2. The CDR3 sequence: CASRTGGDTEAFF. The CDR3 region has the DNA TGCGCCAGCAGGACAGGGGGAGACACTGAAGCTTTCTTT.

The chain recombines TRBV30 with TRBJ2-3, with a tentative D call TRBD2 (6 bases). The length of the CDR3 is 14 residues. Germline CDR1 GTSNPN, CDR2 SVGIG (reference sequence). Trimming left V 5 bases short and J 0 bases short, with 12 bases between. The CDR3 bases are TGTGCCTGGCAAACTAGCTCTAGCACAGATACGCAGTATTTT. Encoded protein: CAWQTSSSTDTQYF.

This clonotype was seen more than once but under ten times. The chain uses TRBV29-1 and TRBJ2-2; TRBD2 matches at 7 bases. The CDR3 runs to 16 residues. Germline CDR1 SQVTM, CDR2 ANQGSEA. Unmatched junction bases numbered 11, after V lost 2 bases and J lost 5 bases. The CDR3 reads CSVESVRGSRTGELFF. The CDR3 DNA sequence: TGCAGCGTTGAATCTGTGCGCGGGAGCAGAACCGGGGAGCTGTTTTTT.

This clonotype has ten or more counts. The V call is TRBV27, the J call TRBJ2-1; 12 bases are shared with TRBD2. This CDR3 spans 14 amino acids. Germline values: CDR1 MNHEY, CDR2 SMNVEV (reference sequence). V dropped 3 bases and J dropped 7; count of bases not matched to a gene: 1. CDR3 amino acids: CASSFTSGRNEQFF. The CDR3 DNA sequence: TGTGCCAGCAGTTTTACTAGCGGGAGGAATGAGCAGTTCTTC.

CDR3 sequence reads: CASSLGAGGGYEQYF. The CDR3 region has the DNA TGTGCCAGCAGTTTAGGGGCGGGGGGGGGCTACGAGCAGTACTTC. The chain links TRBV12-3 or TRBV12-4 to TRBJ2-7; 9 bases agree with TRBD2. The CDR3 is made up of 15 amino acids. V trimming: 1 base; J trimming: 3 bases; junction bases outside the gene matches: 4.

Concerning this clonotype itself: It may be a read error: a sequence one base away is much more abundant. The J gene is TRBJ1-1, the V gene TRBV3-1; tentatively, D is TRBD1 (5 bases). This CDR3 spans 14 amino acids. Germline lookup yields CDR1 LGHDT and CDR2 YNNKEL (reference sequence). CDR3 in amino acids: CASSLDRQNTKAFF. CDR3 nucleotides: TGTGCCAGCAGCTTAGATCGACAGAACACTAAAGCTTTCTTT.

This clonotype was seen at least ten times. The rearrangement uses TRBV15 and TRBJ2-5; tentatively, D is TRBD1 or TRBD2 (5 bases each). The CDR3 runs 14 residues. V was clipped by 0 bases and J by 5 bases, with 10 bases between them. The germline V gene has CDR1 LNHNV and CDR2 YYDKDF (reference sequence). CDR3 protein: CATSRDQGPETQYF. The DNA of the CDR3 is TGTGCCACCAGCAGAGATCAGGGACCCGAGACCCAGTACTTC.

This clonotype was counted many times. V and J are TRBV20-1 and TRBJ2-5; 8 bases agree with TRBD2. The germline gives CDR1 DFQATT, CDR2 SNEGSKA (reference sequence). The CDR3 extends over 13 amino acids. V trimming: 3 bases; J trimming: 3 bases; junction bases outside the gene matches: 3. The CDR3 bases are TGCAGTGCTAGTTTTAGCGGGAAAGAGACCCAGTACTTC. Translating it yields CSASFSGKETQYF.

V gene TRBV25-1 combines with J gene TRBJ1-2, with 7 bases lining up with TRBD1. Losses at the gene ends were 6 bases for V and 1 base for J; bases not matched to a gene: 11. This CDR3 comprises 16 residues. Germline-derived CDR1 and CDR2 are MGHDK and SYGVNS. CDR3 sequence reads: CASRASRDSHNYGYTF. The CDR3 DNA follows: TGTGCCAGCAGGGCCAGCCGGGACAGCCATAACTATGGCTACACCTTC.